A selection of T cell receptor beta chains follows, all from one sample in a study of tumor-infiltrating lymphocytes in primary liver carcinoma. TCRdb reanalysed the multiplex PCR reads using MiXCR and keeps one entry per CDR3 protein. The data hold about 35,000 distinct CDR3 sequences, with nearly 75% observed a single time. The sample was liver tumor tissue from sampling region 4. These receptors were taken from a man aged 35-49 years with primary liver carcinoma and hepatitis B virus infection. Each CDR3 is given with its conserved first and last residue. A D gene is named only where the DNA matches it firmly. Not all rows give a size; the values are once, few, many and, for expanded clones, a class.

D gene: TRBD1; V gene: TRBV11-1; J gene: TRBJ1-2; clone size: few; CDR3 protein: CASSRDRGANYGCTF; CDR3 DNA: TGTGCCAGCAGCCGCGACAGGGGGGCGAACTATGGTTGCACCTTT
D gene: -; V gene: TRBV11-2; J gene: TRBJ2-1; clone size: once; CDR3 protein: CASSPMIDASHFF; CDR3 DNA: TGTGCCAGCAGTCCGATGATTGATGCCTCGCACTTCTTC
D gene: TRBD2; V gene: TRBV30; J gene: TRBJ2-3; clone size: -; CDR3 protein: CAWSGTSGKADTQYF; CDR3 DNA: TGTGCCTGGAGTGGGACTAGCGGGAAAGCAGATACCCAGTATTTT
D gene: -; V gene: TRBV12-3/TRBV12-4; J gene: TRBJ2-7; clone size: -; CDR3 protein: CASSLVAGLDLYEQYF; CDR3 DNA: TGTGCCAGCAGCTTAGTCGCGGGTCTCGATCTCTACGAGCAATACTTC
D gene: -; V gene: TRBV7-8; J gene: TRBJ2-5; clone size: few; CDR3 protein: CASSPGKTQYF; CDR3 DNA: TGCGCCAGCAGCCCCGGGAAGACCCAGTACTTC
D gene: -; V gene: TRBV9; J gene: TRBJ2-2; clone size: -; CDR3 protein: CASSVGYRFNTGELFF; CDR3 DNA: TGTGCCAGCAGCGTAGGATACAGGTTTAACACCGGGGAGCTGTTTTTT
D gene: -; V gene: TRBV30; J gene: TRBJ1-2; clone size: -; CDR3 protein: CALSGTYCYTF; CDR3 DNA: TGTGCCTTGAGTGGGACCTATTGCTACACCTTC
D gene: -; V gene: TRBV5-1; J gene: TRBJ1-1; clone size: once; CDR3 protein: CASGVNVVADTEAFF; CDR3 DNA: TGCGCCAGCGGCGTAAACGTGGTGGCGGACACTGAAGCTTTCTTT
D gene: -; V gene: TRBV5-1; J gene: TRBJ2-7; clone size: -; CDR3 protein: CASSLQPGSFYEPYF; CDR3 DNA: TGCGCCAGCAGCTTACAACCGGGATCCTTCTACGAGCCATACTTC
D gene: TRBD2; V gene: TRBV11-1; J gene: TRBJ2-4; clone size: -; CDR3 protein: CASGLSATSGTKNIQYF; CDR3 DNA: TGTGCCAGCGGCTTATCCGCGACTAGCGGGACCAAAAACATTCAGTACTTC
D gene: TRBD1; V gene: TRBV7-9; J gene: TRBJ2-7; clone size: many; CDR3 protein: CASSSDRGPQEQYF; CDR3 DNA: TGTGCCAGCAGCTCGGACAGGGGGCCTCAGGAGCAGTACTTC
D gene: -; V gene: TRBV29-1; J gene: TRBJ1-1; clone size: -; CDR3 protein: CSLRWSATEAFF; CDR3 DNA: TGTAGTCTTCGATGGAGCGCGACTGAAGCTTTCTTT
D gene: -; V gene: TRBV6-6; J gene: TRBJ2-2; clone size: -; CDR3 protein: CVISVARGTGELFF; CDR3 DNA: -
D gene: -; V gene: TRBV12-3/TRBV12-4; J gene: TRBJ2-7; clone size: -; CDR3 protein: CVTSLNSGQISYEQYF; CDR3 DNA: TGTGTCACCAGTTTAAATTCTGGGCAGATTTCCTACGAGCAGTACTTC
D gene: TRBD1; V gene: TRBV12-3/TRBV12-4; J gene: TRBJ2-7; clone size: few; CDR3 protein: CAISFSGQGDEQYF; CDR3 DNA: TGTGCCATCAGTTTTTCGGGACAGGGGGACGAGCAGTACTTC
D gene: -; V gene: TRBV4-3; J gene: TRBJ2-1; clone size: -; CDR3 protein: CASSQPTPPADNEQFF; CDR3 DNA: TGCGCCAGCAGCCAACCCACCCCCCCGGCGGACAATGAGCAGTTCTTC
D gene: TRBD2; V gene: TRBV5-4; J gene: TRBJ2-1; clone size: -; CDR3 protein: CANSQSRGGRGWGPQNEQFF; CDR3 DNA: TGTGCCAACAGTCAATCCCGGGGGGGGCGTGGTTGGGGGCCACAGAATGAGCAGTTCTTC
D gene: -; V gene: TRBV7-8; J gene: TRBJ1-3; clone size: once; CDR3 protein: CASRHPYLQSGNTIYF; CDR3 DNA: TGTGCCAGCAGGCACCCATATCTCCAGTCCGGAAACACCATATATTTT
D gene: -; V gene: TRBV7-9; J gene: TRBJ1-4; clone size: -; CDR3 protein: CATGLAGQNEKLFF; CDR3 DNA: TGTGCCACCGGCTTAGCTGGCCAGAATGAAAAACTGTTTTTT
D gene: -; V gene: TRBV11-2; J gene: TRBJ2-3; clone size: -; CDR3 protein: CVSSRRSTGNTDTRYF; CDR3 DNA: TGTGTCAGTAGCAGAAGAAGTACAGGGAACACAGATACGCGGTATTTT
D gene: TRBD2; V gene: TRBV11-2; J gene: TRBJ2-3; clone size: once; CDR3 protein: CASSPTGGGVPDTQYF; CDR3 DNA: TGTGCCAGCAGCCCGACTGGGGGAGGGGTCCCAGACACGCAGTATTTT
D gene: TRBD2; V gene: TRBV20-1; J gene: TRBJ2-7; clone size: -; CDR3 protein: CSARGGRGSYKQYF; CDR3 DNA: TGCAGTGCTCGGGGGGGTCGGGGGAGCTACAAGCAGTACTTC
D gene: -; V gene: TRBV28; J gene: TRBJ1-2; clone size: -; CDR3 protein: CASSVWDGYAYTF; CDR3 DNA: TGTGCCAGCAGTGTCTGGGACGGCTATGCCTACACCTTC
D gene: TRBD2; V gene: TRBV11-3; J gene: TRBJ2-3; clone size: once; CDR3 protein: CANSGSPAGGVDRQYF; CDR3 DNA: TGTGCCAACAGCGGCAGCCCGGCGGGAGGGGTGGATAGGCAATATTTT
D gene: TRBD1; V gene: TRBV6-1; J gene: TRBJ2-4; clone size: -; CDR3 protein: CASSATGGFEKNIQYF; CDR3 DNA: TGTGCCAGCAGTGCTACAGGGGGGTTCGAGAAAAACATTCAGTACTTC
D gene: -; V gene: TRBV11-3; J gene: TRBJ1-5; clone size: -; CDR3 protein: CASSLELVVAQPQHF; CDR3 DNA: TGTGCCAGCAGCTTAGAACTGGTGGTGGCTCAACCCCAGCATTTT
D gene: -; V gene: TRBV30; J gene: TRBJ1-1; clone size: -; CDR3 protein: CAWSVSGGTEALF; CDR3 DNA: TGTGCCTGGAGTGTATCCGGGGGCACTGAAGCTCTCTTT
D gene: -; V gene: TRBV29-1; J gene: TRBJ1-2; clone size: -; CDR3 protein: CCVTGHGGITF; CDR3 DNA: TGCTGCGTGACCGGGCATGGCGGCATCACCTTC
D gene: -; V gene: TRBV2; J gene: TRBJ1-5; clone size: -; CDR3 protein: CAGRAVGGNQPQHF; CDR3 DNA: TGTGCCGGCAGGGCGGTAGGGGGCAATCAGCCCCAGCATTTT
D gene: -; V gene: TRBV29-1; J gene: TRBJ2-7; clone size: -; CDR3 protein: CSVGWKGLDQYF; CDR3 DNA: TGCAGTGTTGGATGGAAGGGGCTCGACCAGTACTTC
D gene: -; V gene: TRBV28; J gene: TRBJ2-7; clone size: -; CDR3 protein: CASSFAYEQYF; CDR3 DNA: TGTGCCAGCAGTTTTGCGTACGAGCAATACTTC
D gene: TRBD2; V gene: TRBV5-4; J gene: TRBJ2-7; clone size: -; CDR3 protein: CASSLDLAGGPYEQHF; CDR3 DNA: TGCGCCAGCAGCTTGGACTTAGCGGGAGGGCCTTACGAGCAGCATTTC
D gene: -; V gene: TRBV2; J gene: TRBJ2-5; clone size: many; CDR3 protein: CASSGFSAYQETQYF; CDR3 DNA: TGTGCCAGCAGTGGATTTTCCGCATACCAAGAGACCCAGTACTTC
D gene: -; V gene: TRBV5-1; J gene: TRBJ2-5; clone size: once; CDR3 protein: CASSLYQVQEETQYF; CDR3 DNA: TGCGCCAGCAGCTTGTATCAGGTGCAGGAAGAGACCCAGTACTTC
D gene: TRBD1; V gene: TRBV20-1; J gene: TRBJ2-3; clone size: few; CDR3 protein: CSAPGTGTDTQYF; CDR3 DNA: TGCAGTGCTCCCGGGACAGGGACAGATACGCAGTATTTT
D gene: -; V gene: TRBV6-2/TRBV6-3; J gene: TRBJ2-4; clone size: -; CDR3 protein: CASSHGEDKNIQYF; CDR3 DNA: TGTGCTAGCAGCCACGGAGAGGACAAAAACATTCAGTACTTC
D gene: -; V gene: TRBV12-3/TRBV12-4; J gene: TRBJ2-5; clone size: -; CDR3 protein: CVSSLSGVETRYF; CDR3 DNA: TGTGTCAGCAGTTTGTCGGGGGTCGAGACCCGGTACTTC
D gene: TRBD1; V gene: TRBV20-1; J gene: TRBJ2-5; clone size: -; CDR3 protein: CCALLTGRETQYF; CDR3 DNA: TGCTGTGCCTTATTGACAGGGAGAGAGACCCAGTACTTC
D gene: TRBD1; V gene: TRBV11-2; J gene: TRBJ1-5; clone size: -; CDR3 protein: CTSNSGTGENQPQHF; CDR3 DNA: TGTACCAGCAACTCCGGGACAGGGGAAAATCAGCCCCAGCATTTC
D gene: TRBD2; V gene: TRBV20-1; J gene: TRBJ2-1; clone size: many; CDR3 protein: CSAFWRERNEQFF; CDR3 DNA: TGCAGTGCCTTCTGGCGGGAGCGGAATGAGCAGTTCTTC
D gene: TRBD1; V gene: TRBV7-2; J gene: TRBJ1-2; clone size: many; CDR3 protein: CASSDTGGSGYTF; CDR3 DNA: TGTGCCAGCAGCGATACAGGGGGTAGTGGCTACACCTTC
D gene: TRBD2; V gene: TRBV6-5; J gene: TRBJ2-3; clone size: few; CDR3 protein: CVSKPGLAGTDTQYF; CDR3 DNA: TGTGTCAGCAAGCCAGGACTAGCGGGAACGGATACGCAGTATTTT
D gene: TRBD1; V gene: TRBV10-2; J gene: TRBJ2-7; clone size: -; CDR3 protein: CATYMTGGIYEQYF; CDR3 DNA: TGCGCCACATACATGACAGGGGGTATCTACGAACAGTACTTC
D gene: -; V gene: TRBV11-2; J gene: TRBJ2-5; clone size: -; CDR3 protein: CASILVETQYF; CDR3 DNA: -
D gene: -; V gene: TRBV28; J gene: TRBJ1-5; clone size: few; CDR3 protein: CASSSVRGNNQPQHF; CDR3 DNA: TGTGCCAGCAGTTCCGTACGGGGAAACAATCAGCCCCAGCATTTT
D gene: -; V gene: TRBV5-6; J gene: TRBJ2-3; clone size: -; CDR3 protein: CASSDRGRTDTQYF; CDR3 DNA: TGTGCCAGCAGCGATAGAGGGAGAACAGATACGCAGTATTTC
D gene: TRBD1; V gene: TRBV28; J gene: TRBJ1-2; clone size: -; CDR3 protein: CTSRSPGQWRNGYTF; CDR3 DNA: TGTACCAGCAGGTCTCCGGGACAGTGGAGAAACGGCTACACCTTC
D gene: -; V gene: TRBV5-1; J gene: TRBJ1-4; clone size: -; CDR3 protein: CASSLHGTNEKLFF; CDR3 DNA: TGCGCCAGTAGCTTGCATGGGACTAATGAAAAACTGTTTTTT
D gene: -; V gene: TRBV5-6; J gene: TRBJ2-1; clone size: -; CDR3 protein: CASSLEVQNSYNEQFF; CDR3 DNA: TGTGCCAGCAGCTTGGAGGTGCAGAACTCCTACAATGAGCAGTTCTTC
D gene: TRBD1; V gene: TRBV6-1; J gene: TRBJ1-2; clone size: -; CDR3 protein: CARIVSETGSDGYTF; CDR3 DNA: TGTGCCCGCATAGTCTCCGAGACAGGGTCTGACGGCTACACCTTC
D gene: -; V gene: TRBV11-2; J gene: TRBJ2-7; clone size: -; CDR3 protein: CASTLSERVQQYF; CDR3 DNA: TGTGCCAGCACCTTAAGTGAGCGGGTCCAGCAATATTTC
D gene: -; V gene: TRBV29-1; J gene: TRBJ2-1; clone size: -; CDR3 protein: CGLLSGVAGQFF; CDR3 DNA: TGCGGCCTATTAAGCGGTGTGGCAGGGCAGTTCTTC
D gene: TRBD2; V gene: TRBV6-1; J gene: TRBJ2-3; clone size: -; CDR3 protein: CASSEGLEPDTQYF; CDR3 DNA: TGTGCCAGCAGTGAGGGACTAGAGCCGGATACGCAGTATTTT
D gene: TRBD2; V gene: TRBV11-3; J gene: TRBJ2-3; clone size: -; CDR3 protein: CASSGIPAGGVGTQYF; CDR3 DNA: TGTGCTAGCAGCGGCATCCCGGCGGGAGGGGTGGGTACGCAGTATTTT
D gene: -; V gene: TRBV5-6; J gene: TRBJ2-5; clone size: -; CDR3 protein: CASSLGGVETHYF; CDR3 DNA: TGTGCCAGTAGCTTGGGAGGAGTGGAGACCCACTACTTC
D gene: -; V gene: TRBV11-2; J gene: TRBJ2-7; clone size: -; CDR3 protein: CVSSLRWTGENEQYF; CDR3 DNA: TGTGTCAGCAGCTTACGGTGGACGGGGGAAAACGAGCAGTATTTC
D gene: -; V gene: TRBV11-2; J gene: TRBJ2-3; clone size: -; CDR3 protein: CASTSGLVGVADTQYF; CDR3 DNA: -